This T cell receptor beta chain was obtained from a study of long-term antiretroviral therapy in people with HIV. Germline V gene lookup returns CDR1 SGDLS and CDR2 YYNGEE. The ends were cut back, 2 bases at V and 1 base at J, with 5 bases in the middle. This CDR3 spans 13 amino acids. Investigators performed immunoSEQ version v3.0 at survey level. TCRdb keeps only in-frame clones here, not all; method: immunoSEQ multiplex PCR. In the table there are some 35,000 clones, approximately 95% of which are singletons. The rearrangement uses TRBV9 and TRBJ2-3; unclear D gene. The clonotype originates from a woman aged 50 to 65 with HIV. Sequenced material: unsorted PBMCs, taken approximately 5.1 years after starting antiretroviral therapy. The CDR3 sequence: CASSVGGTDTQYF. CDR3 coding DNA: TGTGCCAGCAGCGTTGGGGGCACAGATACGCAGTATTTT.